These T cell receptor beta chains were read from a single sample in a study of T-cell reconstitution after alpha-beta-depleted transplantation in children. A single record per CDR3 protein comes from TCRdb applying MiXCR to the PCR reads. The table has fewer than 150,000 distinct CDR3 sequences, more than 9.5% seen once; the top ten hold 24%. The sequenced sample was PBMCs, mostly from graft donor cells, obtained 180 days after TCRalphabeta/CD19-depleted stem cell transplant. The receptors derive from a girl in the first two years of life who had a stem cell transplant for combined immunodeficiency, so the T cells may come from the graft donor. Both conserved end residues are part of each CDR3. Fields, in order: V gene, CDR3 length, D gene, J gene, clone size, CDR3 protein, CDR3 DNA. D genes are given only for firm matches. Some rows mark clone size as missing; the rest say once, few, many or name a class of expanded clone.

TRBV7-8	14	.	TRBJ2-2	.	CASSTSTNTGELFF	TGTGCCAGCAGCACTTCTACGAACACCGGGGAGCTGTTTTTT
TRBV15	14	TRBD2	TRBJ2-3	.	CATKAGGRTDTQYF	TGTGCCACCAAGGCGGGAGGGAGGACAGATACGCAGTATTTT
TRBV18	15	TRBD1	TRBJ1-1	few	CASSLSGQGGTEAFF	TGTGCCAGCTCACTCTCGGGACAGGGTGGTACTGAAGCTTTCTTT
TRBV29-1	13	.	TRBJ2-5	few	CSVERGLRETQYF	TGCAGCGTAGAACGGGGGCTGCGGGAGACCCAGTACTTC
TRBV6-2/TRBV6-3	17	TRBD2	TRBJ2-1	.	CASSSDKRLAVYNEQFF	TGTGCCAGCAGCTCAGACAAGCGGCTAGCGGTCTACAATGAGCAGTTCTTC
TRBV7-8	12	.	TRBJ2-3	few	CASRGLSDTQYF	TGTGCCAGCAGGGGGCTTTCAGATACGCAGTATTTT
TRBV7-2	16	.	TRBJ2-3	many	CASSLHFGRVTDTQYF	TGTGCCAGCAGCTTACATTTTGGCAGGGTCACAGATACGCAGTATTTT
TRBV11-2	12	.	TRBJ2-2	.	CASSPVAGELFF	TGTGCCAGCAGCCCCGTTGCCGGGGAGCTGTTTTTT
TRBV7-2	15	.	TRBJ1-4	.	CASSPRTAREEKLFF	TGTGCCAGCAGCCCCCGGACAGCCCGGGAAGAAAAACTGTTTTTT
TRBV9	18	.	TRBJ2-2	.	CASSVAFYSHSNTGELFF	TGTGCCAGCAGCGTAGCTTTTTACAGCCACTCGAACACCGGGGAGCTGTTTTTT
TRBV11-2	16	.	TRBJ2-3	.	CASSLKVGYITDTQYF	TGTGCCAGCAGCTTAAAGGTTGGCTATATCACAGATACGCAGTATTTT
TRBV19	15	.	TRBJ2-5	.	CASSHSGPSQETQYF	TGTGCCAGTAGCCATTCAGGGCCCTCTCAAGAGACCCAGTACTTC
TRBV20-1	15	TRBD1	TRBJ1-1	.	CSAISPWTGGTEAFF	TGCAGTGCTATATCTCCATGGACAGGGGGAACTGAAGCTTTCTTT
TRBV27	16	TRBD2	TRBJ2-3	.	CASSSRTRSSTDTQYF	TGTGCCAGCAGTTCTCGGACTAGATCTAGCACAGATACGCAGTATTTT
TRBV10-3	14	TRBD1	TRBJ2-7	.	CAISSGRQGNEQYF	TGTGCCATCAGCTCCGGGAGACAGGGGAACGAGCAGTACTTC
TRBV7-2	16	TRBD1	TRBJ2-5	few	CASSLTYDRDGETQYF	TGTGCCAGCAGCTTAACCTACGACAGGGACGGGGAGACCCAGTACTTC
TRBV7-9	13	.	TRBJ2-7	few	CASSARPLHEQYF	TGTGCCAGCAGCGCTAGGCCCCTCCACGAGCAGTACTTC
TRBV16	14	TRBD1	TRBJ1-1	.	CASSLGQGRTEAFF	TGTGCCAGCAGCTTGGGACAGGGCCGGACTGAAGCTTTCTTT
TRBV4-1	17	.	TRBJ1-1	few	CASSQGKLGQPNTEAFF	TGCGCCAGCAGCCAAGGAAAACTTGGACAGCCGAACACTGAAGCTTTCTTT
TRBV20-1	15	.	TRBJ2-7	few	CSARDGGQASYEQYF	TGCAGTGCTAGAGATGGGGGCCAGGCCTCCTACGAGCAGTACTTC
TRBV15	14	TRBD1	TRBJ1-1	many	CATSRRTGQTEAFF	TGTGCCACCAGCCGCCGGACAGGGCAAACTGAAGCTTTCTTT
TRBV7-9	13	.	TRBJ1-5	few	CASSSSLNQPQHF	TGTGCCAGCAGTTCCTCCCTAAATCAGCCCCAGCATTTT
TRBV11-2	16	.	TRBJ2-1	.	CASSRQGRTINNEQFF	TGTGCCAGCAGCCGACAGGGAAGGACTATAAACAATGAGCAGTTCTTC
TRBV5-1	16	.	TRBJ2-1	.	CASSFWSGTPYNEQFF	TGCGCCAGCAGCTTTTGGTCCGGGACACCTTACAATGAGCAGTTCTTC
TRBV12-3/TRBV12-4	16	TRBD2	TRBJ2-1	few	CASSLTAAGGHYEQFF	TGTGCCAGCAGTTTAACTGCAGCGGGAGGGCACTATGAGCAGTTCTTC
TRBV15	13	.	TRBJ1-5	.	CATSRAGREPQHF	TGTGCCACCAGCCGGGCAGGTCGAGAACCCCAGCATTTT
TRBV6-1	14	TRBD1	TRBJ2-2	.	CASGTGSLTGELFF	TGTGCCAGCGGGACAGGGAGCTTAACCGGGGAGCTGTTTTTT
TRBV29-1	13	TRBD2	TRBJ2-1	few	CSVGGGSINEQFF	TGCAGCGTTGGCGGCGGGAGTATAAATGAGCAGTTCTTC
TRBV15	17	TRBD2	TRBJ2-1	few	CATSREGLSGGDNEQFF	TGTGCCACCAGCAGAGAAGGCCTTAGCGGGGGGGACAATGAGCAGTTCTTC
TRBV7-3	14	.	TRBJ2-2	.	CASSPTDGTGELFF	TGTGCCAGCAGCCCGACGGACGGCACCGGGGAGCTGTTTTTT
TRBV7-2	13	.	TRBJ2-3	once	CASSTPGTDTQYF	TGTGCCAGCAGTACCCCGGGGACAGATACGCAGTATTTT
TRBV6-2/TRBV6-3	15	.	TRBJ2-7	.	CASSRTQRGSYEQYF	TGTGCCAGCAGTCGTACCCAGAGGGGCTCCTACGAGCAGTACTTC
TRBV25-1	14	TRBD2	TRBJ2-1	few	CASSEGGRYNEQFF	TGTGCCAGCAGTGAGGGGGGGAGGTACAATGAGCAGTTCTTC
TRBV30	13	.	TRBJ1-2	few	CAWRVAVNYGYTF	TGTGCCTGGAGGGTGGCAGTTAACTATGGCTACACCTTC
TRBV29-1	12	.	TRBJ2-5	.	CSVERTEETQYF	TGCAGCGTTGAAAGGACAGAAGAGACCCAGTACTTC
TRBV12-3/TRBV12-4	13	.	TRBJ1-1	many	CASSGRLNTEAFF	TGTGCCAGCAGTGGTCGATTGAACACTGAAGCTTTCTTT
TRBV5-6	16	.	TRBJ1-1	few	CASSLLPLRMNTEAFF	TGTGCCAGCAGCCTTCTCCCCCTCCGGATGAACACTGAAGCTTTCTTT
TRBV18	17	.	TRBJ1-1	.	CASSPMFGASMNTEAFF	TGTGCCAGCTCACCAATGTTCGGGGCCTCGATGAACACTGAAGCTTTCTTT
TRBV5-1	19	TRBD1	TRBJ2-7	.	CASSPARLDRDRSTYEQYF	TGCGCCAGCAGCCCGGCCCGGTTGGACCGGGACAGGTCGACCTACGAGCAGTACTTC
TRBV7-2	16	.	TRBJ1-6	.	CASSPRGGAGNSPLHF	TGTGCCAGCAGCCCCCGTGGTGGGGCGGGCAATTCACCCCTCCACTTT
TRBV5-5	15	.	TRBJ2-3	few	CASSREGHSTDTQYF	TGTGCCAGCAGCCGGGAAGGACATAGCACAGATACGCAGTATTTT
TRBV29-1	11	.	TRBJ2-7	few	CSVDSVGEQYF	TGCAGCGTTGACTCGGTCGGGGAGCAGTACTTC
TRBV5-6	12	.	TRBJ2-3	.	CASSLDRYTQYF	TGTGCCAGCAGCTTGGATCGTTATACGCAGTATTTT
TRBV12-3/TRBV12-4	13	.	TRBJ1-1	many	CASSSTQGTEAFF	TGTGCCAGCAGTTCCACACAGGGAACTGAAGCTTTCTTT
TRBV15	12	.	TRBJ2-1	few	CATSSPSDEQFF	TGTGCCACCAGCAGCCCCAGCGATGAGCAGTTCTTC
TRBV19	18	.	TRBJ1-5	.	CASSIDPAADYSNQPQHF	TGTGCCAGTAGTATAGATCCGGCAGCCGATTATAGCAATCAGCCCCAGCATTTT
TRBV29-1	14	TRBD1	TRBJ2-3	.	CSVGSGGSGDTQYF	TGCAGCGTTGGATCAGGGGGCTCGGGAGATACGCAGTATTTT
TRBV2	14	TRBD2	TRBJ2-5	.	CASSDGEREGPQYF	TGTGCCAGCAGCGATGGTGAGCGGGAGGGGCCCCAGTACTTC
TRBV7-8	13	.	TRBJ1-5	medium-sized	CASSPYSNQPQHF	TGTGCCAGCAGCCCGTACAGCAATCAGCCCCAGCATTTT
TRBV5-1	13	TRBD1	TRBJ2-7	few	CASSSDRDGEQYF	TGCGCCAGCAGCTCGGACAGGGACGGCGAGCAGTACTTC
TRBV11-1	20	TRBD2	TRBJ2-1	few	CASSLVAKAGGPPLYNEQFF	TGTGCCAGCAGCTTAGTGGCCAAGGCGGGGGGCCCTCCACTTTACAATGAGCAGTTCTTC
TRBV10-3	14	.	TRBJ2-1	few	CAIMAGTSYNEQFF	TGTGCCATCATGGCGGGTACCTCCTACAATGAGCAGTTCTTC
TRBV27	18	TRBD2	TRBJ2-3	few	CASSLSPRLAGVTDTQYF	TGTGCCAGCAGTTTGTCCCCCAGACTAGCGGGAGTCACAGATACGCAGTATTTT
TRBV7-6	12	.	TRBJ2-3	.	CASSHWTDTQYF	TGTGCCAGCAGCCACTGGACAGATACGCAGTATTTT
TRBV5-5	16	TRBD1	TRBJ2-5	.	CASSPLTGNLQETQYF	TGTGCCAGCAGCCCCCTGACAGGGAACTTGCAAGAGACCCAGTACTTC
TRBV29-1	14	TRBD2	TRBJ2-1	.	CSVGKRGTYNEQFF	TGCAGCGTTGGAAAGCGGGGGACCTACAATGAGCAGTTCTTC
TRBV7-3	14	TRBD1	TRBJ1-6	few	CASSTGQYNSPLHF	TGTGCCAGCAGCACGGGACAGTATAATTCACCCCTCCACTTT